Listed below are T cell receptor beta chains from one sample, sequenced in a study of technical replicates of blood from several donors. Assay: immunoSEQ multiplex PCR; the TCRdb copy retains only in-frame clones and omits some. The data hold around 49,000 clones, with 90% to 97% observed a single time. The sample was T cells isolated from PBMCs. The receptors come from a human donor in good health. The CDR3 runs from the conserved cysteine through the conserved F or W. D genes are given only for firm matches. Clone size is shown for a subset of rows, as once, few, many or a class of expanded clone.

>15|NA|NA|TRBJ2-1|TRBV19
CASNEDFYSYNEQFF
TGTGCCAGTAACGAAGACTTTTACTCCTACAATGAGCAGTTCTTC
>14|NA|NA|TRBJ1-2|TRBV9
CASSVVVTAEGYTF
TGTGCCAGCAGCGTAGTGGTCACTGCGGAGGGCTACACCTTC
>18|TRBD1|once|TRBJ1-5|TRBV4-1
CASSQAQTGVIFNQPQHF
TGCGCCAGCAGCCAAGCTCAGACAGGGGTCATTTTCAATCAGCCCCAGCATTTT
>16|NA|once|TRBJ1-5|TRBV6-1
CASSEVAREIDQPQHF
TGTGCCAGCAGTGAAGTTGCGAGGGAAATCGATCAGCCCCAGCATTTT
>15|TRBD2|NA|TRBJ2-1|TRBV7-2
CASSQSSGGPYEQFF
TGTGCCAGCAGCCAATCTAGCGGAGGCCCCTATGAGCAGTTCTTC
>12|TRBD1|once|TRBJ1-1|TRBV6-5
CASSSNQGAAFF
TGTGCCAGCAGTTCCAACCAGGGGGCGGCTTTCTTT
>16|NA|NA|TRBJ2-7|TRBV7-3
CASSLTPITSSYEQYF
TGTGCCAGCAGCTTAACCCCAATTACGAGCTCCTACGAGCAGTACTTC
>14|NA|NA|TRBJ2-7|TRBV28
CASSLWGDTYEQYF
TGTGCCAGCAGTTTATGGGGGGACACCTACGAGCAGTACTTC
>14|TRBD1|once|TRBJ1-1|TRBV5-1
CASSWGQGKTEAFF
TGCGCCAGCAGCTGGGGACAGGGGAAAACTGAAGCTTTCTTT
>15|TRBD2|NA|TRBJ2-5|TRBV6-5
CASTWTSEYQETQYF
TGTGCCAGCACATGGACTAGCGAATATCAAGAGACCCAGTACTTC
>12|NA|NA|TRBJ2-7|TRBV5-4
CASSSGNREQYF
TGTGCCAGCAGCTCAGGTAATAGGGAGCAGTACTTC
>16|NA|NA|TRBJ2-7|TRBV27
CASSPSEGSFPYEQYF
TGTGCCAGCAGTCCGTCAGAGGGATCCTTTCCCTACGAGCAGTACTTC
>13|TRBD1|NA|TRBJ2-7|TRBV19
CASGQGRSYEQYF
TGTGCCAGCGGACAGGGAAGAAGCTACGAGCAGTACTTC
>16|TRBD1|NA|TRBJ1-1|TRBV11-3
CASSLWGATGEAEAFF
TGTGCCAGCAGCCTATGGGGCGCGACAGGGGAGGCTGAAGCTTTCTTT
>15|NA|NA|TRBJ1-1|TRBV6-5
CASRISTGLNTEAFF
TGTGCCAGCAGGATCAGTACAGGGCTGAACACTGAAGCTTTCTTT
>13|NA|once|TRBJ2-5|TRBV7-9
CASSLDREETQYF
TGTGCCAGCAGCTTAGACAGGGAAGAGACCCAGTACTTC
>13|NA|NA|TRBJ2-3|TRBV6-5
CASSWQGTDTQYF
TGTGCCAGCTCATGGCAGGGAACAGATACGCAGTATTTT
>14|TRBD1|NA|TRBJ2-7|TRBV7-9
CASSRQGPRYEQYF
TGTGCCAGCAGCCGACAGGGACCGCGCTACGAGCAGTACTTC
>15|NA|NA|TRBJ2-1|TRBV10-3
CAISDTVRFNNEQFF
TGTGCCATCAGTGATACAGTGCGTTTTAACAATGAGCAGTTCTTC
>17|TRBD1|NA|TRBJ1-1|TRBV7-6
CASSLAFAGGSNTEAFF
TGTGCCAGCAGCTTAGCTTTCGCAGGGGGGTCGAACACTGAAGCTTTCTTT
>15|TRBD1|NA|TRBJ1-1|TRBV10-3
CAISPLTGGYTEAFF
TGTGCCATCAGCCCCTTGACAGGGGGCTACACTGAAGCTTTCTTT
>13|NA|NA|TRBJ2-7|TRBV10-1
CASSEGGIDEQYF
TGCGCCAGCAGCGAAGGGGGTATAGACGAGCAGTACTTC
>14|NA|NA|TRBJ1-5|TRBV7-3
CASSQRGGNQPQHF
TGTGCCAGCAGCCAGAGGGGGGGGAATCAGCCCCAGCATTTT
>13|TRBD1|NA|TRBJ1-1|TRBV5-5
CASSEGTATEAFF
TGTGCCAGCAGCGAAGGGACAGCCACTGAAGCTTTCTTT
>12|TRBD2|NA|TRBJ2-1|TRBV5-4
CASSLVGGRLFF
TGTGCCAGCAGCTTGGTCGGCGGGAGACTGTTCTTC
>14|NA|NA|TRBJ1-1|TRBV4-3
CASSQGSGGTEAFF
TGCGCCAGCAGCCAAGGTTCGGGGGGCACTGAAGCTTTCTTT
>13|NA|NA|TRBJ1-1|TRBV4-2
CASSQGGDAEAFF
TGTGCCAGCAGCCAAGGAGGCGACGCTGAAGCTTTCTTT
>14|NA|NA|TRBJ2-1|TRBV27
CASSQISRVNEQFF
TGTGCCAGCAGTCAAATAAGTCGCGTCAATGAGCAGTTCTTC
>12|NA|NA|TRBJ1-2|TRBV6-5
CASGTGSYGYTF
TGTGCCAGCGGTACAGGGTCCTATGGCTACACCTTC
>15|NA|NA|TRBJ2-7|TRBV11-2
CASALMTSQSYEQYF
TGTGCCAGTGCCCTTATGACTAGTCAGTCCTACGAGCAGTACTTC
>14|NA|NA|TRBJ2-7|TRBV6-5
CASSYEGYSYEQYF
TGTGCCAGCAGTTACGAGGGATATTCATACGAGCAGTACTTC
>16|TRBD2|NA|TRBJ2-5|TRBV11-3
CASSSNSGRAPETQYF
TGTGCCAGCAGCTCAAATAGCGGGAGGGCCCCAGAGACCCAGTACTTC
>15|TRBD1|NA|TRBJ1-3|TRBV19
CASSTDRVVGNTIYF
TGTGCCAGTAGCACTGACAGGGTGGTTGGAAACACCATATATTTT
>11|NA|few|TRBJ1-1|TRBV6-1
CASFGGTEAFF
TGTGCCAGCTTTGGCGGCACTGAAGCTTTCTTT
>12|NA|NA|TRBJ1-4|TRBV28
CASSKPREKLFF
TGTGCCAGCAGCAAGCCCAGGGAAAAACTGTTTTTT
>8|NA|once|TRBJ2-7|TRBV5-4
CATDEQYF
TGTGCCACGGACGAGCAGTACTTC
>14|NA|once|TRBJ2-7|TRBV6-6
CASSFGGAGDEQYF
TGTGCCAGCAGTTTTGGAGGGGCGGGTGACGAGCAGTACTTC
>14|TRBD1|NA|TRBJ2-7|TRBV7-9
CASSPPGQGPEQYF
TGTGCCAGCAGCCCCCCGGGACAGGGTCCCGAGCAGTACTTC
>15|TRBD1|NA|TRBJ2-7|TRBV4-1
CASSYGTGIAYEQYF
TGCGCCAGCAGCTACGGGACAGGGATCGCCTACGAGCAGTACTTC
>13|NA|once|TRBJ1-2|TRBV7-3
CASSLMGSYGYTF
TGTGCCAGCAGCTTAATGGGGAGCTATGGCTACACCTTC
>16|NA|NA|TRBJ2-7|TRBV2
CASSVDEAGGTYEQYF
TGTGCCAGCAGTGTCGACGAGGCCGGCGGGACCTACGAGCAGTACTTC
>14|NA|NA|TRBJ2-7|TRBV10-3
CANSRLASGMEQYF
TGTGCCAACTCAAGACTCGCCTCTGGTATGGAGCAGTACTTC
>13|NA|few|TRBJ1-1|TRBV5-8
CASSLDPGPEAFF
TGTGCCAGCAGTCTGGACCCAGGGCCTGAAGCTTTCTTT
>13|TRBD1|NA|TRBJ2-7|TRBV27
CASSLGDRVEQYF
TGTGCCAGCAGTTTAGGAGACAGGGTCGAGCAGTACTTC
>14|TRBD1|NA|TRBJ2-7|TRBV10-3
CAISDARGRREQYF
TGTGCCATCAGTGATGCTAGGGGGCGCCGGGAGCAGTACTTC
>15|TRBD2|NA|TRBJ2-7|TRBV13
CASSRSGLADYEQYF
TGTGCCAGCAGCCGCTCCGGACTAGCGGACTACGAGCAGTACTTC
>11|NA|NA|TRBJ1-1|TRBV6-4
CASRNGELTFF
TGTGCCAGCAGGAACGGGGAATTGACTTTCTTT
>14|NA|NA|TRBJ2-7|TRBV18
CASSPPVGVNEQYF
TGTGCCAGCTCACCACCGGTAGGGGTTAACGAGCAGTACTTC
>13|NA|few|TRBJ1-3|TRBV7-9
CASRAPSGNTIYF
TGTGCCAGCAGGGCACCCTCTGGAAACACCATATATTTT
>12|TRBD2|NA|TRBJ2-3|TRBV5-6
CASSVSGTTTYF
TGTGCCAGCAGCGTTTCCGGGACTACTACGTATTTT
>14|NA|NA|TRBJ1-2|TRBV7-9
CASSLEQGNYGYTF
TGTGCCAGCAGCTTAGAACAGGGCAACTATGGCTACACCTTC
>13|TRBD1|NA|TRBJ2-7|TRBV5-8
CASRGQGPYEQYF
TGTGCCAGCAGGGGACAGGGCCCCTACGAGCAGTACTTC